A single sample is the source of the 11 T cell receptor beta chains below, sequenced in a study of OX40 agonist ivuxolimab in advanced cancers. Produced via immunoSEQ multiplex PCR; TCRdb's table is partial and in-frame only. The sample carries more than 95,000 clones, around 90% recorded once. The sample was CD4+ or CD8+ T cells sorted from blood, taken in a trial of the OX40 agonist ivuxolimab. These receptors were taken from an adult with an advanced solid tumor such as melanoma, head and neck, liver or kidney cancer.

V is TRBV7-8 and J is TRBJ2-7; 14 bases match TRBD2. V lost 4 bases to trimming and J lost 4 bases; unmatched junction nucleotides: 12. CDR1 and CDR2 from the germline V gene are SGHVS and FQNEAQ. CDR3 length: 18 residues. CDR3 sequence (DNA): TGTGCCAGCAGCTCTGAGGGACTAGCGGGAGAGAGTATTTACGAGCAGTACTTC. Protein sequence: CASSSEGLAGESIYEQYF.

The chain combines TRBV27 with TRBJ1-5, with TRBD1 matching over 7 bases. CDR3 size: 13 residues. Trimming cost V 6 bases and J 3 bases; bases outside gene matches: 2. CDR1 is MNHEY, CDR2 SMNVEV, per germline (reference sequence). The chain's CDR3 is CASRGTANQPQHF. DNA of the CDR3: TGTGCCAGCAGAGGGACAGCCAATCAGCCCCAGCATTTT.

The CDR3 here is CASKGEGRGQPQHF. For the CDR3, the DNA is TGTGCCAGCAAGGGGGAGGGGCGCGGCCAGCCCCAGCATTTT. The chain carries TRBV6-6 and TRBJ1-5; tentative D call: TRBD1 (6 bases). V gave up 7 bases and J gave up 7 bases, with 17 bases separating them. Germline V gives CDR1 MNHNY, CDR2 SVGAGI (reference sequence). The CDR3 contains 14 residues.

V usage is TRBV28 and J usage is TRBJ1-1; D uncertain. The ends were cut back, 5 bases at V and 1 base at J, with 8 bases in the middle. Germline-derived CDR1 and CDR2 are MDHEN and SYDVKM. The CDR3 extends over 13 amino acids. The CDR3 loop reads CASSPPQNTEAFF. In DNA form, the CDR3 reads TGTGCCAGCAGTCCCCCGCAGAACACTGAAGCTTTCTTT. The full variable domain, rest sourced from reference TRBV28 and TRBJ1-1, is DVKVTQSSRYLVKRTGEKVFLECVQDMDHENMFWYRQDPGLGLRLIYFSYDVKMKEKGDIPEGYSVSREKKERFSLILESASTNQTSMYLCASSPPQNTEAFFGQGTRLTVV.

The rearrangement uses TRBV5-1 and TRBJ2-1; 7 bases agree with TRBD2. V lost 8 bases, J lost 2 bases, and 7 bases stayed unmatched. This CDR3 has 14 amino acids. Germline lookup yields CDR1 SGHRS and CDR2 YFSETQ. CDR3: CASKLASAYNEQFF. The CDR3 DNA reads TGCGCCAGTAAACTAGCGTCCGCCTACAATGAGCAGTTCTTC. The full variable domain, completed using reference TRBV5-1 and TRBJ2-1, is KAGVTQTPRYLIKTRGQQVTLSCSPISGHRSVSWYQQTPGQGLQFLFEYFSETQRNKGNFPGRFSGRQFSNSRSEMNVSTLELGDSALYLCASKLASAYNEQFFGPGTRLTVL.

This CDR3 reads CASSSSGYTF. The CDR3 DNA follows: TGTGCCAGTAGTAGCAGTGGCTACACCTTC. The genes are TRBV19 and TRBJ1-2; D is undetermined. CDR1 and CDR2 from the germline V gene are LNHDA and SQIVND (reference sequence). Trimming took 4 bases from V and 7 from J, leaving 4 bases between them. The CDR3 runs to 10 residues.

The V call is TRBV7-6, the J call TRBJ1-1; D unclear. The germline CDR1 and CDR2 sequences are SGHVS and FNYEAQ. Trimming removed 1 base at V and 7 bases at J, with 10 bases between. The length of the CDR3 is 13 residues. The CDR3 region is CASSLGRVSEAFF. The CDR3 region has the DNA TGTGCCAGCAGCTTAGGTAGGGTCAGTGAAGCTTTCTTT. Drawing the rest from reference TRBV7-6 and TRBJ1-1, the complete variable domain is GAGVSQSPRYKVTKRGQDVALRCDPISGHVSLYWYRQALGQGPEFLTYFNYEAQQDKSGLPNDRFSAERPEGSISTLTIQRTEQRDSAMYRCASSLGRVSEAFFGQGTRLTVV.

This clone is a singleton in its sample. The J gene is TRBJ1-1, the V gene TRBV6-5; unclear D gene. The CDR3 totals 15 residues. Germline CDR1 MNHEY, CDR2 SVGAGI. V gave up 4 bases and J gave up 9 bases, with 21 bases separating them. CDR3 in amino acids: CASSSPRQKKFQAFF. The CDR3, as DNA: TGTGCCAGCAGTTCTCCCCGACAAAAAAAGTTCCAAGCTTTCTTT.

This chain links TRBV7-3 with TRBJ2-3; 9 bases line up with TRBD1. The CDR3 sequence is 14 residues long. Germline trimming cut 4 bases from V and 6 bases from J; bases unmatched to any gene: 5. CDR1 SGHTA and CDR2 FQGTGA come from the germline V gene. The CDR3 sequence is CASSSGQGSDTQYF. The CDR3, as DNA: TGTGCCAGCAGCTCGGGACAGGGTTCCGATACGCAGTATTTT.

This chain links TRBV6-1 with TRBJ2-5; no firm D call. Germline lookup yields CDR1 MNHNS and CDR2 SASEGT. V lost 2 bases and J lost 5, with 15 bases in between. The CDR3 runs 15 residues. The CDR3 reads CASSEMLGNRETQYF. CDR3 in DNA: TGTGCCAGCAGTGAAATGCTCGGAAATAGGGAGACCCAGTACTTC.

The J gene is TRBJ2-1, the V gene TRBV9; D gene uncertain. Trimming cost V 4 bases and J 5 bases, with 10 bases left between them. Germline values: CDR1 SGDLS, CDR2 YYNGEE. This CDR3 has 13 amino acids. The CDR3 nucleotides are TGTGCCAGCAGCCCTCGAGTGGACAATGAGCAGTTCTTC. It codes for CASSPRVDNEQFF.